The 22 T cell receptor beta chains below were found in one sample sequenced in a study of T cells in Graves' hyperthyroidism and ophthalmopathy. TCR beta CDR3 regions were amplified from RNA transcripts. The HTBI primer set drove a first-round RT-PCR of the TCR CDR3. TCRdb used MiXCR to reprocess the multiplex PCR reads, holding one entry per CDR3 protein. The sample has about 500,000 distinct CDR3 sequences, around 15% seen once. Sequencing was performed on blood. All receptors derive from a woman in her twenties or thirties with Graves' ophthalmopathy.

This clonotype was detected many times. CDR3 region: CSARAEGLAGSGEQFF. In nucleotides, the CDR3 is TGCAGTGCTAGAGCTGAGGGACTAGCGGGGTCGGGTGAGCAGTTCTTC. The chain has TRBV20-1 and TRBJ2-1; 13 nucleotides agree with TRBD2. CDR1 is DFQATT and CDR2 is SNEGSKA in the germline V gene (reference sequence). V was pared by 1 base and J by 9 bases, with 9 bases of the junction left unmatched. This CDR3 has 16 residues.

Ten or more counts support this clonotype. The rearrangement joins TRBV20-1 to TRBJ1-5; 7 nucleotides align to TRBD1. The ends lost 5 bases at V and 7 bases at J; junction bases unmatched: 8. Germline loops: CDR1 DFQATT, CDR2 SNEGSKA (reference sequence). The CDR3 has 13 amino acids. CDR3 in amino acids: CSAGQERRQPQHF. The CDR3 nucleotides are TGCAGTGCTGGACAGGAGCGGAGACAGCCCCAGCATTTT.

This clonotype has a count of ten or more. The V and J genes are TRBV20-1 and TRBJ2-1; 9 positions agree with TRBD1. The CDR3 is 13 residues long. V lost 8 bases, J lost 5 bases, and 7 bases stayed unmatched. Germline V gives CDR1 DFQATT, CDR2 SNEGSKA (reference sequence). CDR3: CSLTQGADNEQFF. CDR3 DNA sequence: TGCAGTTTAACACAGGGGGCAGACAATGAGCAGTTCTTC.

This clonotype has more than one count but fewer than ten. This chain joins TRBV6-1 and TRBJ2-7; D is perhaps TRBD1 or TRBD2 (5 bases each). The CDR3 runs to 14 residues. Per germline, CDR1 MNHNS and CDR2 SASEGT. Between the trimmed V and J ends, which lost 7 bases and 6 bases, there was a span of 19 bases. In DNA form, the CDR3 reads TGTGCCAGCACTGTGCTGGCAGAGGGGTCCGAGCAGTACTTC. It yields the protein CASTVLAEGSEQYF.

This clonotype was seen at least ten times. The J gene is TRBJ1-1, the V gene TRBV7-2; D uncertain. The V end was cut by 7 bases, the J end by 1 base, with 10 bases between. Germline lookup yields CDR1 SGHTA and CDR2 FQGNSA. This CDR3 has 13 amino acids. CDR3 sequence: CASNLPRNTEAFF. CDR3 nucleotides: TGTGCCAGCAACCTCCCTCGGAACACTGAAGCTTTCTTT.

V usage is TRBV19 and J usage is TRBJ1-5, with TRBD1 matching 8 bases. The CDR3 covers 19 residues. CDR1 LNHDA and CDR2 SQIVND come from the germline V gene (reference sequence). J gave up 2 bases and V 0 bases, and 12 bases lay outside the gene matches. CDR3 sequence reads: CASSIDDRGRAGGNQPQHF. The CDR3 bases are TGTGCCAGTAGTATAGACGACAGGGGAAGAGCTGGGGGCAATCAGCCCCAGCATTTT.

This clonotype was observed a few times. In DNA, the CDR3 is TGCAGTGCTAGGACAGGTCCTGGGTATAGCAATCAGCCCCAGCATTTT. This translates into CSARTGPGYSNQPQHF. The chain uses TRBV20-1 and TRBJ1-5; TRBD1 is a possible D gene (6 bases). Between the trimmed V and J ends, which lost 3 bases and 0 bases, there was a span of 15 bases. CDR1 and CDR2 (germline): DFQATT, SNEGSKA (reference sequence). The CDR3 length is 16 residues.

V gene TRBV6-1 combines with J gene TRBJ2-3, with a possible D match to TRBD2 (5 bases). Trimming removed 6 bases from V and 1 base from J, with 11 bases in between. This CDR3 has 14 residues. Germline values: CDR1 MNHNS, CDR2 SASEGT. The CDR3 reads CASSPEAGTDTQYF. The CDR3 bases are TGTGCCAGCAGCCCGGAGGCGGGCACAGATACGCAGTATTTT.

The V and J genes are TRBV20-1 and TRBJ2-7; D unclear. The CDR3 contains 11 residues. The germline CDR1 and CDR2 sequences are DFQATT and SNEGSKA (reference sequence). Trimming shortened V by 6 bases and J by 7 bases, and 13 bases separated the two germline ends. In DNA, the CDR3 is TGCAGTGCCCCGGACGCGGCGGAGCAGTACTTC. Its protein product is CSAPDAAEQYF.

The rearrangement links TRBV7-9 to TRBJ2-5; D not certain. Germline V gene data show CDR1 as SEHNR and CDR2 as FQNEAQ (reference sequence). CDR3 length: 14 residues. Between the trimmed V and J ends, which lost 5 bases and 5 bases, there was a span of 15 bases. CDR3 amino acids: CASSMTRLQETQYF. The CDR3 region has the DNA TGTGCCAGCAGCATGACACGTTTGCAGGAGACCCAGTACTTC. The whole variable domain, filled in from reference TRBV7-9 and TRBJ2-5, reads DTGVSQNPRHKITKRGQNVTFRCDPISEHNRLYWYRQTLGQGPEFLTYFQNEAQLEKSRLLSDRFSAERPKGSFSTLEIQRTEQGDSAMYLCASSMTRLQETQYFGPGTRLLVL.

This rearrangement joins TRBV10-3 to TRBJ1-6, with 8 bases fitting TRBD1. The CDR3 totals 15 residues. J was trimmed by 5 bases and V by 6 bases; bases with no gene match: 6. Germline lookup yields CDR1 ENHRY and CDR2 SYGVKD. CDR3 sequence: CAIRSIQGDNSPLHF. The DNA of the CDR3 is TGTGCCATCAGGAGCATACAGGGGGATAATTCACCCCTCCACTTT.

This clonotype was observed many times. The V gene is TRBV10-1, the J gene TRBJ2-1; maybe TRBD2 (5 bases). Trimming pared 3 bases from V and 3 bases from J, leaving 9 bases between. Germline V gene data show CDR1 as WNHNN and CDR2 as SYGVQD (reference sequence). CDR3 length: 14 residues. The DNA for the CDR3 is TGCGCCAGCAGTGATCCCGGGAACTACAATGAGCAGTTCTTC. Translating gives CASSDPGNYNEQFF.

In its sample, this clonotype was seen many times. V gene TRBV12-5 combines with J gene TRBJ2-3, with TRBD1 identical over 8 bases. The CDR3 covers 16 residues. The V segment lost 5 bases and the J segment 2 bases; nucleotides outside the gene matches: 9. Germline V lookup: CDR1 LGHNT, CDR2 FRNRAP. CDR3 nucleotides: TGTGCTAGTGGTACTATCCTGACAGGGGCCACAGATACGCAGTATTTT. It translates to CASGTILTGATDTQYF.

Ten or more counts support this clonotype. The V gene is TRBV28, the J gene TRBJ2-4; a weak D match, TRBD1 (6 bases). With 5 bases removed from V and 1 base from J, the gap between germline ends came to 15 bases. The CDR3 spans 16 residues. Per germline, CDR1 MDHEN and CDR2 SYDVKM. CDR3 amino acids: CASSPQGLRAKNIQYF. DNA for the CDR3: TGTGCCAGCAGTCCTCAGGGGTTGAGGGCCAAAAACATTCAGTACTTC.

This clonotype was seen a handful of times. V and J are TRBV5-1 and TRBJ2-2, with 10 bases lining up with TRBD2. CDR3 length: 16 residues. Germline V gives CDR1 SGHRS, CDR2 YFSETQ. Trimming cost V 7 bases and J 5 bases; bases outside gene matches: 11. The CDR3 bases are TGCGCCAGCTCATCATCTAGCGGGAGTTTTACCGGGGAGCTGTTTTTT. Translation gives CASSSSSGSFTGELFF.

This clonotype was observed many times. The chain uses TRBV5-1 and TRBJ2-3; a possible D gene is TRBD2 (5 bases). The germline CDR1 and CDR2 sequences are SGHRS and YFSETQ. The CDR3 contains 16 residues. Trimming removed 0 bases at V and 3 bases at J, with 14 bases between. CDR3 in amino acids: CASSLDGRPGTDTQYF. As DNA, the CDR3 is TGCGCCAGCAGCTTGGACGGCCGCCCGGGGACAGATACGCAGTATTTT.

This clonotype was counted ten times or more. The chain uses TRBV20-1 and TRBJ1-1, with 8 positions matching TRBD1. Germline CDR1 and CDR2: DFQATT and SNEGSKA (reference sequence). V was clipped by 0 bases and J by 4 bases; unmatched bases: 16. There are 18 residues in the CDR3. CDR3 in amino acids: CSARDPGQGPPIFTEAFF. The CDR3 nucleotides read TGCAGTGCTAGAGATCCCGGACAGGGTCCCCCTATTTTCACTGAAGCTTTCTTT.

This clonotype has a count of ten or more. The chain combines TRBV10-3 with TRBJ2-7; the D gene is possibly TRBD1 (6 bases). Germline CDR1 ENHRY, CDR2 SYGVKD. CDR3 size: 14 residues. The V gene lost 7 bases and the J gene lost 4 bases, with 17 bases spanning the gap. CDR3 nucleotides: TGTGCCATCATGTCGGGAAGGGGACAATACGAGCAGTACTTC. It encodes CAIMSGRGQYEQYF.

In this sample, this clonotype turned up a few times. The chain is built from TRBV7-9 and TRBJ2-7, with D possibly TRBD2 on 7 matching bases. Trimming pared 5 bases from V and 5 bases from J, leaving 13 bases between. Germline-derived CDR1 and CDR2 are SEHNR and FQNEAQ (reference sequence). This CDR3 contains 13 residues. The CDR3: CASSTTGGDEQYF. The CDR3 DNA follows: TGTGCCAGCAGCACTACGGGGGGCGACGAGCAGTACTTC. Full variable domain (remainder filled in from reference TRBV7-9 and TRBJ2-7): DTGVSQNPRHKITKRGQNVTFRCDPISEHNRLYWYRQTLGQGPEFLTYFQNEAQLEKSRLLSDRFSAERPKGSFSTLEIQRTEQGDSAMYLCASSTTGGDEQYFGPGTRLTVT.

This clonotype was recorded at least ten times. The CDR3 DNA sequence: TGTGCCAGCAGTTTACAGGGAATAGGGTCACCCCTCCACTTT. Encoded protein: CASSLQGIGSPLHF. This chain connects TRBV28 to TRBJ1-6; the D gene is possibly TRBD1 (5 bases). The CDR3 is made up of 14 amino acids. The V gene lost 2 bases and the J gene lost 10 bases, with 12 bases spanning the gap. Germline loops: CDR1 MDHEN, CDR2 SYDVKM.

This clonotype was picked up many times. This rearrangement joins TRBV30 to TRBJ2-7, with no clear D. V lost 3 bases and J lost 0, with 12 bases in between. CDR1 and CDR2 from the germline V gene are GTSNPN and SVGIG (reference sequence). The CDR3 has 14 residues. In nucleotides, the CDR3 is TGTGCCTGGAGGCCTCAGGTTAGCTCCTACGAGCAGTACTTC. This codes for CAWRPQVSSYEQYF. The complete variable domain, with remaining parts taken from reference TRBV30 and TRBJ2-7, reads SQTIHQWPATLVQPVGSPLSLECTVEGTSNPNLYWYRQAAGRGLQLLFYSVGIGQISSEVPQNLSASRPQDRQFILSSKKLLLSDSGFYLCAWRPQVSSYEQYFGPGTRLTVT.

On this clonotype itself: With a much larger clone just one base away, this may be a read error. The CDR3 loop reads CASSPLIRDADTQYF. The CDR3 DNA reads TGCGCCAGCAGCCCGCTCATCCGGGACGCAGATACGCAGTATTTT. The gene calls are TRBV5-1 and TRBJ2-3; the D gene could be TRBD1 or TRBD2 (5 bases each). V dropped 4 bases and J dropped 4 bases, with 16 bases sitting between them. Germline V CDR1 and CDR2: SGHRS, YFSETQ. This CDR3 region has 15 residues.